This is a list of T cell receptor beta chains from one sample in a study of T-cell reconstitution after alpha-beta-depleted transplantation in children. TCRdb redid the calling of the PCR reads with MiXCR, one entry per CDR3 protein. The profile shows about 100,000 distinct CDR3 sequences, under 7% of them singletons. Sequencing used PBMCs, mostly from graft donor cells, obtained 60 days after TCRalphabeta/CD19-depleted stem cell transplant. These receptors all stem from a female patient under 10 years old who had a stem cell transplant for Fanconi anemia, so the T cells may come from the graft donor. The CDR3 runs from the conserved cysteine through the conserved F or W. Each record gives: clone size, D gene, V gene, J gene, CDR3 protein, CDR3 DNA. D genes are given only for firm matches. Not every row has a clone size; where given, it reads once, few, many or a size class.

size: -
D: -
V: TRBV7-3
J: TRBJ2-7
CDR3: CASSLIGQPGAGTYF
DNA: TGTGCCAGCAGCTTAATCGGACAACCCGGGGCGGGTACCTACTTC

size: many
D: -
V: TRBV29-1
J: TRBJ2-1
CDR3: CSVEQGNEQFF
DNA: TGCAGCGTTGAACAGGGCAATGAGCAGTTCTTC

size: many
D: TRBD2
V: TRBV27
J: TRBJ2-1
CDR3: CASSPGTSGRGEQFF
DNA: TGTGCCAGCAGTCCTGGGACTAGCGGGAGGGGTGAGCAGTTCTTC

size: many
D: TRBD2
V: TRBV27
J: TRBJ2-2
CDR3: CASSPPTSGNTGELFF
DNA: TGTGCCAGCAGTCCCCCGACTAGCGGAAACACCGGGGAGCTGTTTTTT

size: few
D: -
V: TRBV12-3/TRBV12-4
J: TRBJ2-1
CDR3: CASSSEGGGPYNEQFF
DNA: TGTGCCAGCAGTTCTGAGGGGGGGGGTCCCTACAATGAGCAGTTCTTC

size: many
D: -
V: TRBV29-1
J: TRBJ2-3
CDR3: CSVDPPRLRSTDTQYF
DNA: TGCAGCGTTGACCCCCCTAGGCTAAGGAGCACAGATACGCAGTATTTT

size: many
D: TRBD2
V: TRBV7-8
J: TRBJ2-1
CDR3: CASSFTGTSYNEQFF
DNA: TGTGCCAGCAGCTTTACCGGGACTAGCTACAATGAGCAGTTCTTC

size: many
D: TRBD1
V: TRBV3-1
J: TRBJ1-1
CDR3: CASSQGPQGAEAFF
DNA: TGTGCCAGCAGCCAAGGACCACAGGGGGCTGAAGCTTTCTTT

size: many
D: -
V: TRBV3-1
J: TRBJ2-7
CDR3: CASSQETVTYGQYF
DNA: TGTGCCAGCAGCCAAGAGACAGTCACCTACGGGCAGTACTTC

size: many
D: -
V: TRBV5-4
J: TRBJ2-4
CDR3: CASSLYGGSDKNIQYF
DNA: TGTGCCAGCAGCTTGTATGGGGGCTCGGACAAAAACATTCAGTACTTC

size: few
D: TRBD2
V: TRBV20-1
J: TRBJ2-3
CDR3: CSASVVLSGGAPTDTQYF
DNA: TGCAGTGCTAGCGTAGTGCTGAGCGGGGGGGCCCCCACAGATACGCAGTATTTT

size: many
D: -
V: TRBV12-3/TRBV12-4
J: TRBJ2-1
CDR3: CASTRWSPLSNEQFF
DNA: TGTGCCAGCACGAGGTGGAGCCCCCTCTCCAATGAGCAGTTCTTC

size: few
D: -
V: TRBV25-1
J: TRBJ2-1
CDR3: CASSVGTMILF
DNA: TGTGCCAGCAGTGTAGGGACAATGATCCTCTTC

size: many
D: -
V: TRBV7-8
J: TRBJ1-6
CDR3: CASSLTWGQGSPLHF
DNA: TGTGCCAGCAGCTTAACCTGGGGACAAGGATCACCCCTCCACTTT

size: many
D: TRBD1
V: TRBV29-1
J: TRBJ1-1
CDR3: CSGKQGLNTEAFF
DNA: TGCAGCGGGAAACAGGGGCTGAACACTGAAGCTTTCTTT

size: many
D: -
V: TRBV2
J: TRBJ2-2
CDR3: CASSPGRLTGELFF
DNA: TGTGCCAGCAGTCCGGGACGCCTAACCGGGGAGCTGTTTTTT

size: many
D: TRBD1
V: TRBV12-3/TRBV12-4
J: TRBJ2-1
CDR3: CASRTQGAGSSYNEQFF
DNA: TGTGCCAGCAGAACACAGGGGGCCGGGAGCTCCTACAATGAGCAGTTCTTC

size: -
D: -
V: TRBV11-1
J: TRBJ1-5
CDR3: CASSLADNQPQHF
DNA: TGTGCCAGCAGCTTAGCCGATAATCAGCCCCAGCATTTT

size: many
D: -
V: TRBV12-3/TRBV12-4
J: TRBJ2-5
CDR3: CASSFFRGGQETQYF
DNA: TGTGCCAGCAGTTTTTTTAGGGGGGGGCAAGAGACCCAGTACTTC

size: many
D: -
V: TRBV18
J: TRBJ1-1
CDR3: CASSQGNTEAFF
DNA: TGTGCCAGCTCACAGGGGAACACTGAAGCTTTCTTT

size: -
D: TRBD1
V: TRBV19
J: TRBJ1-2
CDR3: CASSIDLWGQGYTF
DNA: TGTGCCAGTAGTATAGATCTATGGGGACAGGGCTACACCTTC

size: many
D: TRBD1
V: TRBV7-6
J: TRBJ2-1
CDR3: CASIKWTGGSYNEQFF
DNA: TGTGCCAGCATAAAATGGACAGGGGGTTCCTACAATGAGCAGTTCTTC

size: few
D: -
V: TRBV20-1
J: TRBJ2-4
CDR3: CSARAANIQYF
DNA: TGCAGTGCCCGCGCGGCAAACATTCAGTACTTC

size: few
D: -
V: TRBV6-6
J: TRBJ2-7
CDR3: CASRQGPYEQYF
DNA: TGTGCCAGCAGGCAGGGACCCTACGAGCAGTACTTC

size: -
D: -
V: TRBV24-1
J: TRBJ2-1
CDR3: CATSDFGGWGAQAEQFF
DNA: TGTGCCACCAGTGATTTCGGTGGGTGGGGGGCGCAAGCGGAGCAGTTCTTC

size: few
D: -
V: TRBV3-1
J: TRBJ1-2
CDR3: CASSQVSRGYGYTF
DNA: TGTGCCAGCAGCCAAGTTAGCAGGGGCTATGGCTACACCTTC

size: -
D: -
V: TRBV20-1
J: TRBJ2-7
CDR3: CSARHPGQGLTYEQYF
DNA: TGCAGTGCTAGACACCCCGGGCAGGGCCTTACCTACGAGCAGTACTTC

size: many
D: -
V: TRBV6-2/TRBV6-3
J: TRBJ2-7
CDR3: CASSYYYEQYF
DNA: TGTGCCAGCAGTTATTACTACGAGCAGTACTTC

size: many
D: -
V: TRBV6-1
J: TRBJ1-3
CDR3: CASRAQSRAGNTIYF
DNA: TGTGCCAGCCGAGCGCAGTCCAGAGCTGGAAACACCATATATTTT

size: many
D: TRBD1
V: TRBV11-2
J: TRBJ2-6
CDR3: CASSSHFIRTGAGANVLTF
DNA: TGTGCCAGCAGCTCCCATTTCATCCGTACAGGGGCTGGGGCCAACGTCCTGACTTTC

size: few
D: -
V: TRBV15
J: TRBJ2-5
CDR3: CATSRDSGAGETQYF
DNA: TGTGCCACCAGCAGAGATTCGGGCGCCGGGGAGACCCAGTACTTC

size: many
D: -
V: TRBV25-1
J: TRBJ2-5
CDR3: CASSESGQYQETQYF
DNA: TGTGCCAGCAGTGAATCCGGACAGTACCAAGAGACCCAGTACTTC

size: few
D: -
V: TRBV15
J: TRBJ1-5
CDR3: CATSRDNPANQPQHF
DNA: TGTGCCACCAGCAGAGATAACCCGGCAAATCAGCCCCAGCATTTT

size: many
D: TRBD1
V: TRBV27
J: TRBJ2-4
CDR3: CASSLVRLGQVKNIQYF
DNA: TGTGCCAGCAGTTTAGTTCGCCTGGGACAGGTGAAAAACATTCAGTACTTC

size: many
D: TRBD1
V: TRBV29-1
J: TRBJ2-1
CDR3: CSAEGQGSYNEQFF
DNA: TGCAGCGCTGAGGGACAGGGGTCTTACAATGAGCAGTTCTTC

size: many
D: -
V: TRBV4-2
J: TRBJ2-7
CDR3: CASSQDIGEASYEQYF
DNA: TGTGCCAGCAGCCAAGATATCGGGGAGGCCTCCTACGAGCAGTACTTC

size: many
D: -
V: TRBV7-9
J: TRBJ2-1
CDR3: CASSLADPSEQFF
DNA: TGTGCCAGCAGCTTAGCGGATCCAAGTGAGCAGTTCTTC

size: -
D: -
V: TRBV20-1
J: TRBJ1-5
CDR3: CSARVHAGSNQPQHF
DNA: TGCAGTGCTAGAGTACATGCAGGTAGCAATCAGCCCCAGCATTTT

size: few
D: TRBD1
V: TRBV30
J: TRBJ1-1
CDR3: CAWNLDRGRTEAFF
DNA: TGTGCCTGGAATTTGGACAGGGGGAGGACTGAAGCTTTCTTT

size: many
D: -
V: TRBV18
J: TRBJ2-7
CDR3: CASSPPVQVVQYF
DNA: TGTGCCAGCTCACCACCTGTTCAGGTTGTGCAGTACTTC

size: many
D: -
V: TRBV28
J: TRBJ2-5
CDR3: CASSPGGVGETQYF
DNA: TGTGCCAGCAGCCCAGGCGGAGTAGGGGAGACCCAGTACTTC

size: many
D: TRBD1
V: TRBV29-1
J: TRBJ2-7
CDR3: CSASGQGKTYEQYF
DNA: TGCAGCGCTTCGGGACAGGGTAAAACCTACGAGCAGTACTTC

size: many
D: -
V: TRBV30
J: TRBJ1-6
CDR3: CAWRGFNHSPLHF
DNA: TGTGCCTGGAGGGGGTTCAACCATTCACCCCTCCACTTT

size: -
D: -
V: TRBV7-3
J: TRBJ1-5
CDR3: CASSSKGGPQHF
DNA: TGTGCCAGCAGCTCCAAGGGGGGGCCCCAGCATTTT

size: -
D: TRBD2
V: TRBV15
J: TRBJ2-1
CDR3: CATSREPSGGPNEQFF
DNA: TGTGCCACCAGCAGAGAACCCAGCGGGGGTCCAAATGAGCAGTTCTTC

size: many
D: -
V: TRBV7-2
J: TRBJ1-1
CDR3: CASSLAALWNTEAFF
DNA: TGTGCCAGCAGCTTAGCGGCACTCTGGAACACTGAAGCTTTCTTT

size: -
D: -
V: TRBV7-3
J: TRBJ2-1
CDR3: CASSFIAGGRRDNEQFF
DNA: TGTGCCAGCAGCTTTATCGCAGGAGGGAGGAGGGACAATGAGCAGTTCTTC

size: many
D: -
V: TRBV20-1
J: TRBJ2-3
CDR3: CSASRGAGTDTQYF
DNA: TGCAGTGCTAGTCGGGGGGCCGGCACAGATACGCAGTATTTT

size: -
D: -
V: TRBV28
J: TRBJ2-5
CDR3: CASSLFLAGRETQYF
DNA: TGTGCCAGCAGTTTATTCCTCGCGGGGCGCGAGACCCAGTACTTC

size: many
D: TRBD2
V: TRBV5-1
J: TRBJ2-1
CDR3: CASRNVALAGEQFF
DNA: TGCGCCAGCAGGAATGTAGCACTAGCGGGGGAGCAGTTCTTC

size: many
D: -
V: TRBV12-3/TRBV12-4
J: TRBJ2-6
CDR3: CASSLARVGANVLTF
DNA: TGTGCCAGCAGTTTAGCGAGGGTTGGGGCCAACGTCCTGACTTTC

size: many
D: -
V: TRBV5-1
J: TRBJ1-4
CDR3: CASSLEGSNEKLFF
DNA: TGCGCCAGCAGCTTGGAAGGATCTAATGAAAAACTGTTTTTT

size: -
D: -
V: TRBV7-6
J: TRBJ1-2
CDR3: CASSLGPGAPGYTF
DNA: TGTGCCAGCAGCTTAGGGCCGGGGGCGCCTGGCTACACCTTC

size: many
D: TRBD2
V: TRBV9
J: TRBJ2-3
CDR3: CASSTSLAGVADTQYF
DNA: TGTGCCAGCAGCACGTCTCTCGCGGGGGTGGCAGATACGCAGTATTTT

size: few
D: -
V: TRBV7-9
J: TRBJ2-5
CDR3: CASSPQGTPSHF
DNA: TGTGCCAGCAGCCCTCAGGGGACTCCGTCTCACTTC

size: many
D: -
V: TRBV5-1
J: TRBJ2-1
CDR3: CASSLAGLTENGEQFF
DNA: TGCGCCAGCAGCTTGGCCGGACTCACGGAGAATGGTGAGCAGTTCTTC

size: -
D: -
V: TRBV15
J: TRBJ2-5
CDR3: CATNTGPTQETQYF
DNA: TGTGCCACCAATACGGGACCGACGCAAGAGACCCAGTACTTC

size: few
D: TRBD2
V: TRBV11-2
J: TRBJ2-5
CDR3: CASSFGGGDQETQYF
DNA: TGTGCCAGCAGCTTCGGGGGGGGCGACCAAGAGACCCAGTACTTC